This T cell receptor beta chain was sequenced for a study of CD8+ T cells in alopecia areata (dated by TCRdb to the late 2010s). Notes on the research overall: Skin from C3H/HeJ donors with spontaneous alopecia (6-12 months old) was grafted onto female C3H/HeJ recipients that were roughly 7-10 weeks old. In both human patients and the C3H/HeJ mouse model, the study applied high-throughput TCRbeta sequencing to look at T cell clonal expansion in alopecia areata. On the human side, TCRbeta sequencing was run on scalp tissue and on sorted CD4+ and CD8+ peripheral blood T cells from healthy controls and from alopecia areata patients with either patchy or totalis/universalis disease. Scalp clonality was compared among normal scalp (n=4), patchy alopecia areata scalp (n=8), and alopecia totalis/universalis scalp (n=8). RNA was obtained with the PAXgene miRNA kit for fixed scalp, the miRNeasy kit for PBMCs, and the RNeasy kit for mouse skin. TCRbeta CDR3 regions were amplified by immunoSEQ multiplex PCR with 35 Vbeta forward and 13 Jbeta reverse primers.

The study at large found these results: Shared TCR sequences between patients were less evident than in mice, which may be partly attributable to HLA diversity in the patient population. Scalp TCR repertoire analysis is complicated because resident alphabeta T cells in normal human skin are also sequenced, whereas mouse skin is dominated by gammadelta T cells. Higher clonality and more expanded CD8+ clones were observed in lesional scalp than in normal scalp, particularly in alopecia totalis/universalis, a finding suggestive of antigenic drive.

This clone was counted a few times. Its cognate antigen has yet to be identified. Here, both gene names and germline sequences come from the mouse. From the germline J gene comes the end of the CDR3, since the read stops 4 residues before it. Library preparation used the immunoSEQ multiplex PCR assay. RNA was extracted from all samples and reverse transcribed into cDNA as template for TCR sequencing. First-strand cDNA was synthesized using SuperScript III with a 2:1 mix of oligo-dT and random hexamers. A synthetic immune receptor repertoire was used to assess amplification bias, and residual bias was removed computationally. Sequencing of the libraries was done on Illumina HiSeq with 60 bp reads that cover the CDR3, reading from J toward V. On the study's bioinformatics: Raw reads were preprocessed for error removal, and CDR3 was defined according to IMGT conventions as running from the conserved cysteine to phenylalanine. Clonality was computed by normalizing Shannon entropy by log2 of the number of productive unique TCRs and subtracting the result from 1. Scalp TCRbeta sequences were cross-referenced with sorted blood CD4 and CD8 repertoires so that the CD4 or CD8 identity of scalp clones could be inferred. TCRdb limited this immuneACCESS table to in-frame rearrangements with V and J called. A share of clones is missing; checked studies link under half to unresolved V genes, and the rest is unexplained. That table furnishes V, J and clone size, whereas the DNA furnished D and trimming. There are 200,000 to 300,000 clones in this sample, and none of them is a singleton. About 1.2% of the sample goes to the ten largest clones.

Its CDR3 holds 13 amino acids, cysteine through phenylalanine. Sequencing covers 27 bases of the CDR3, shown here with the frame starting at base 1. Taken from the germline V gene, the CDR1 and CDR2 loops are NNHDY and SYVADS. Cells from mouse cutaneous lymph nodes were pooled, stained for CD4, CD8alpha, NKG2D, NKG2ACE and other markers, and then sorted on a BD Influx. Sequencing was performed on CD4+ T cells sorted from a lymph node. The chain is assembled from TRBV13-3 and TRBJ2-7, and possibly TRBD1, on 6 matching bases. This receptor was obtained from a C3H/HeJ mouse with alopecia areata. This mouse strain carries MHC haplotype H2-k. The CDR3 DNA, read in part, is TGTGCCAGCAGTGATCCGGACAGATAT. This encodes CASSDPDRY. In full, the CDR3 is CASSDPDRYEQYF.